This TCR beta chain was obtained from a study of identical twins. No donor was unhealthy or non-Caucasian. V dropped 4 bases and J dropped 7 bases, with 18 bases sitting between them. The CDR3 spans 16 residues. The V gene's germline CDR1 is SGHDT and CDR2 YYEEEE. Each cDNA held unique molecular identifiers, and template switching gave it a universal primer site. TCRdb reprocessed the 5' RACE reads with MiXCR, giving one entry per CDR3 protein. The table includes fewer than 650,000 distinct CDR3 sequences, under 8.5% detected once. The same data also went into a second study, on yellow fever vaccine responses in identical twins.

The chain uses TRBV5-6 and TRBJ1-6, with a weak D call TRBD1 (5 bases). The TCR was taken from a woman aged 18 to 35 in good health. The sample comprised PBMCs. CDR3 amino acids: CASSGGGAPWNSPLHF. CDR3 DNA: TGTGCCAGCAGCGGGGGTGGGGCCCCGTGGAATTCACCCCTCCACTTT.